Detailed here is one T cell receptor (beta chain). The entry originates in a study of blood T cell repertoires in COVID-19. On the study more broadly: The United States, Italy and Spain provided the acute and convalescent COVID-19 samples. Sources were T cells, B-cell-depleted T cells, or PBMCs; the material itself was cDNA or gDNA.

The CDR3 runs 15 residues. The trim removed 3 bases at V and 5 bases at J, leaving 8 bases unmatched. Germline-derived CDR1 and CDR2 are MGHDK and SYGVNS. Authors' data handling: Scientists estimated how many nucleated cells there were by amplifying reference gene primers. The data were produced by immunoSEQ multiplex PCR, yet TCRdb's version contains in-frame clones alone and is incomplete. Clonal size and the V and J genes are those of that table, whereas D and trimming came from the DNA. The sample yields more than 65,000 clones, around 83% seen once. Sample: peripheral blood. The sequence was obtained from a woman older than 75 with acute or convalescent COVID-19. The chain carries TRBV25-1 and TRBJ2-5; TRBD2 matches at 8 bases. The CDR3 region has the DNA TGTGCCAGCAGTGACCCGGGACTAGTCGGGGAGACCCAGTACTTC. This gives the protein CASSDPGLVGETQYF.